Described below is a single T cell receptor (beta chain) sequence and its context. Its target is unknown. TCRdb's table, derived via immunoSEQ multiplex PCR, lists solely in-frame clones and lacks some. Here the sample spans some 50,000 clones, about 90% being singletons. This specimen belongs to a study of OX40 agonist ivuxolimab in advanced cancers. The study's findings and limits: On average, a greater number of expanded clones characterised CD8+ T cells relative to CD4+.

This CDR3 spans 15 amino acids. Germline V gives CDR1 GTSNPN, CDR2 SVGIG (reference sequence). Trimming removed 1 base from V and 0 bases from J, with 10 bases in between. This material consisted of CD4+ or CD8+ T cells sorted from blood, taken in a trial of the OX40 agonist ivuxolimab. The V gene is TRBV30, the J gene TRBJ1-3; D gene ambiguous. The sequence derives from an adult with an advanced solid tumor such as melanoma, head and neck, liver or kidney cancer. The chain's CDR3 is CAWSDYGSSGNTIYF. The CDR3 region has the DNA TGTGCCTGGAGTGACTATGGGAGCTCTGGAAACACCATATATTTT.